The entry below gives a single T cell receptor (beta chain) sequence along with its context. The data are from a study of blood T cell repertoires in COVID-19. Study-wide background: There were acute and convalescent COVID-19 samples, and they came from the United States, Italy and Spain.

Per the original methods: It was from reference gene primer amplification that nucleated cell counts were estimated. Sequencing used immunoSEQ multiplex PCR; TCRdb keeps in-frame clones, though not all of them. The V and J calls and clone size come from that table; D and trimming were worked out from the DNA. The sample lists some 430,000 clones, roughly 91% occurring once. This CDR3 has 15 amino acids. The germline gives CDR1 LNHDA, CDR2 SQIVND (reference sequence). The ends lost 1 base at V and 6 bases at J; junction bases unmatched: 4. The TCR originated in a man aged 18 to 35 who had recovered from COVID-19. V and J are TRBV19 and TRBJ2-2, with 8 bases aligning to TRBD1. The sequencing sample was made of PBMCs or T cells enriched from blood (not recorded which). The CDR3 DNA follows: TGTGCCAGTAGTATAGCGGACAGGGTCGCCGGGGAGCTGTTTTTT. Its translation: CASSIADRVAGELFF.